A selection of T cell receptor beta chains follows, all from one sample in a study of cytotoxic CD8 clonotypes in ibrutinib-treated CLL. Sequencing used immunoSEQ multiplex PCR; TCRdb keeps in-frame clones, though not all of them. The sample has 70,000 to 80,000 clones, roughly 83% seen once. The specimen was PBMCs, collected after 24 months of ibrutinib treatment. These receptors all stem from a human donor with chronic lymphocytic leukemia. CDR3s include the opening cysteine and the closing phenylalanine or tryptophan. A D gene is named only where the DNA matches it firmly. Not all rows give a size; the values are once, few, many and, for expanded clones, a class.

v_call,d_call,clone_size,j_call,cdr3_nt,cdr3_aa
TRBV4-1,NA,NA,TRBJ1-1,TGCGCCAGCAGCCCAGGGGTGGGGGCCCTTGAAGCTTTCTTT,CASSPGVGALEAFF
TRBV5-1,TRBD1,NA,TRBJ2-1,TGCGCCAGCAGCATAGGACAGGGTATTAACAATGAGCAGTTCTTC,CASSIGQGINNEQFF
TRBV15,TRBD1,NA,TRBJ1-5,TGTGCCACCAGCAGGGACAGGGGATTTAATCAGCCCCAGCATTTT,CATSRDRGFNQPQHF
TRBV30,TRBD2,NA,TRBJ2-4,TGTGCCTGGCGAGAAGCGGGAGCGGGTGGTAACATTCAGTACTTC,CAWREAGAGGNIQYF
TRBV19,TRBD2,NA,TRBJ2-7,TGTGCCAGTCCTAATCCACCCCAGCGGGAGGACTCCTACGAGCAGTACTTC,CASPNPPQREDSYEQYF
TRBV5-4,NA,few,TRBJ2-2,TGTGCCAGCAGCTTGGACTCCGGGGAGCTGTTTTTT,CASSLDSGELFF
TRBV28,TRBD2,NA,TRBJ2-7,TGTGCCAGCAGTAAACCGGGACTAGCATTGTACGAGCAGTACTTC,CASSKPGLALYEQYF
TRBV11-3,TRBD2,few,TRBJ2-1,TGTGCCAGCAGCTTAGGAGCGGGAGAGGCCAATGAGCAGTTCTTC,CASSLGAGEANEQFF
TRBV7-6,NA,NA,TRBJ2-3,TGTGCCAGCAGCTTAGCCGGGGCTAGCACAGATACGCAGTATTTT,CASSLAGASTDTQYF
TRBV27,TRBD1,NA,TRBJ1-5,TGTGCCAGCAGTTTATCGGGGACAGGGGGTCAGCCCCAGCATTTT,CASSLSGTGGQPQHF
TRBV5-6,NA,NA,TRBJ2-7,TGTGCCAGCAGCTTGCTGGACAGTGCCTACGAGCAGTACTTC,CASSLLDSAYEQYF
TRBV7-9,TRBD1,few,TRBJ1-2,TGTGCCAGCAGCTTAGAGACAGGGGGACTCCATGGCTACACCTTC,CASSLETGGLHGYTF
TRBV6-6,NA,NA,TRBJ2-3,TGTGCCAGCAGTGCCCGAAGTACGAGCACAGATACGCAGTATTTT,CASSARSTSTDTQYF
TRBV11-3,TRBD1,NA,TRBJ2-7,TGTGCCAGCAGCTTATTACCCACAGGGGCCGAGCAGTACTTC,CASSLLPTGAEQYF
TRBV5-8,TRBD2,NA,TRBJ2-7,TGTGCCAGCAGGAAATTCGGGGGGTCCTACGAGCAGTACTTC,CASRKFGGSYEQYF
TRBV4-1,TRBD2,NA,TRBJ2-7,TGCGCCAGCAGCCCAGCGGGATCCCTCGGCTACGAGCAGTACTTC,CASSPAGSLGYEQYF
TRBV7-9,NA,NA,TRBJ2-5,TGTGCCAGCAGCTTAGTAACCAGTTTACAAGAGACCCAGTACTTC,CASSLVTSLQETQYF
TRBV7-3,NA,few,TRBJ1-5,TGTGCCAGCAGCCTTCGGTCGGGGGATCAGCCCCAGCATTTT,CASSLRSGDQPQHF
TRBV20-1,NA,NA,TRBJ2-1,TGCAGTGCTAGTACTTACAATGAGCAGTTCTTC,CSASTYNEQFF
TRBV30,NA,NA,TRBJ1-3,TGTGCCTGGAGTGCTGGCCAGGGGTCCTACTCTGGAAACACCATATATTTT,CAWSAGQGSYSGNTIYF
TRBV7-2,NA,NA,TRBJ2-3,TGTGCCAGCATCCGTGGCCCTAGCACAGATACGCAGTATTTT,CASIRGPSTDTQYF
TRBV7-2,NA,few,TRBJ2-7,TGTGCCAGCAGCTTAGGGGGACTCTCGAACTCCTACGAGCAGTACTTC,CASSLGGLSNSYEQYF
TRBV7-6,TRBD2,NA,TRBJ2-3,TGTGCCAGCAGCTTTCGACGGTCGGGACTAGCGGGAGGGGATACGCAGTATTTT,CASSFRRSGLAGGDTQYF